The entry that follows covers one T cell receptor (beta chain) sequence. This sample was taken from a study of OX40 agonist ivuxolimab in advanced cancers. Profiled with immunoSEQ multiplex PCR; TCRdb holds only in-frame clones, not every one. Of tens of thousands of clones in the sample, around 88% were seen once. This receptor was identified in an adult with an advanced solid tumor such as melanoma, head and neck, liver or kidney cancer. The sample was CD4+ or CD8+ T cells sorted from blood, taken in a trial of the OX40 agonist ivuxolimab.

CDR3: CASSPGLAGGETQYF. The CDR3 bases are TGCGCCAGCAGCCCGGGACTAGCGGGAGGTGAGACCCAGTACTTC. The V and J genes are TRBV5-1 and TRBJ2-5; 15 bases line up with TRBD2. CDR1 is SGHRS, CDR2 YFSETQ, per germline. After removal of 4 bases from V and 5 bases from J, the junction contained 3 bases not matched to a gene. The CDR3 is 15 residues long.